The 24 T cell receptor beta chains below come from one sample, sequenced in a study of immune evolution from preneoplasia to lung adenocarcinoma. Clones were read by immunoSEQ multiplex PCR, and TCRdb kept only the in-frame ones, dropping some. The data show approximately 12,000 clones, roughly 90% seen once. The sequenced material came from FFPE invasive lung adenocarcinoma tissue. These receptors were collected from a person aged 70 to 80 with invasive lung adenocarcinoma.

V usage is TRBV6-5 and J usage is TRBJ1-2; 11 nucleotides align to TRBD1. Looked up from germline, CDR1 is MNHEY and CDR2 is SVGAGI. J was trimmed by 7 bases and V by 2 bases; bases with no gene match: 6. This CDR3 spans 15 amino acids. The CDR3 protein is CASSYPGQGERGYTF. The CDR3 bases are TGTGCCAGCAGTTACCCGGGACAGGGGGAACGTGGCTACACCTTC.

The rearrangement links TRBV18 to TRBJ2-5, with 12 bases that match TRBD1. The ends lost 8 bases at V and 3 bases at J; junction bases unmatched: 7. This CDR3 region has 15 residues. The germline V gene has CDR1 KGHSH and CDR2 LQKENI. The CDR3 DNA sequence: TGTGCCAGCACACAGGGACAGGGGGCTAAAGAGACCCAGTACTTC. It yields the protein CASTQGQGAKETQYF.

The V and J genes are TRBV11-2 and TRBJ2-7; TRBD2 matches 8 bases. Per germline, CDR1 SGHAT and CDR2 FQNNGV. The trim removed 0 bases at V and 2 bases at J, leaving 12 bases unmatched. This CDR3 region has 18 residues. The CDR3 nucleotides read TGTGCCAGCAGCTTAGAGATCCCCACCAGCGGGGGCCCCTACGAGCAGTACTTC. It specifies CASSLEIPTSGGPYEQYF.

J is TRBJ1-2 and V is TRBV30; 9 bases agree with TRBD1. CDR3 length: 14 amino acids. J gave up 5 bases and V 0 bases, and 4 bases lay outside the gene matches. Germline CDR1 and CDR2: GTSNPN and SVGIG (reference sequence). In DNA, the CDR3 is TGTGCCTGGAGTGTACGGGACAGGGCGTATGGCTACACCTTC. This gives the protein CAWSVRDRAYGYTF.

The chain is built from TRBV7-8 and TRBJ1-1; TRBD1 matches 7 bases. This CDR3 is built from 15 residues. V shed 1 base and J 0 bases; nucleotides not matched to a gene: 2. Germline CDR1 is SGHVS and CDR2 is FQNEAQ. The CDR3 spells CASSLDRGLNTEAFF. The CDR3 DNA sequence: TGTGCCAGCAGCTTAGACAGGGGCCTGAACACTGAAGCTTTCTTT.

The chain joins TRBV7-6 to TRBJ2-3; weak D call: TRBD2 (7 bases). Looked up from germline, CDR1 is SGHVS and CDR2 is FNYEAQ. The CDR3 has 15 residues. Trimming cost V 5 bases and J 4 bases, with 16 bases left between them. The CDR3 DNA sequence: TGTGCCAGCAGCCCCGGGGAGGGGGAGGCAGATACGCAGTATTTT. Its protein is CASSPGEGEADTQYF. The full variable domain, rest sourced from reference TRBV7-6 and TRBJ2-3, is GAGVSQSPRYKVTKRGQDVALRCDPISGHVSLYWYRQALGQGPEFLTYFNYEAQQDKSGLPNDRFSAERPEGSISTLTIQRTEQRDSAMYRCASSPGEGEADTQYFGPGTRLTVL.

This rearrangement joins TRBV11-2 to TRBJ2-5; the D is unclear. The ends were cut back, 0 bases at V and 1 base at J, with 9 bases in the middle. The CDR3 has 15 amino acids. Germline CDR1 reads SGHAT; CDR2 reads FQNNGV. As DNA, the CDR3 is TGTGCCAGCAGCTTAGAGCTAATAGGCCAAGAGACCCAGTACTTC. It specifies CASSLELIGQETQYF.

This chain connects TRBV4-1 to TRBJ2-5; 8 bases are shared with TRBD2. After removal of 7 bases from V and 4 bases from J, the junction contained 11 bases not matched to a gene. CDR3 length equals 15 residues. The germline V gene has CDR1 MGHRA and CDR2 YSYEKL. CDR3 sequence (DNA): TGCGCCAGCACTAAAGGTAGCGGGGTGGGAGAGACCCAGTACTTC. Translation: CASTKGSGVGETQYF.

The V gene is TRBV2, the J gene TRBJ2-1, with TRBD2 matching over 7 bases. Trimming cost V 4 bases and J 4 bases; bases outside gene matches: 4. Germline values: CDR1 SNHLY, CDR2 FYNNEI. This CDR3 contains 14 residues. The CDR3 region has the DNA TGTGCCAGCAGTGGGCTAGCGGATTACAATGAGCAGTTCTTC. This codes for CASSGLADYNEQFF. Together with reference TRBV2 and TRBJ2-1, the CDR3 gives the full variable domain: EPEVTQTPSHQVTQMGQEVILRCVPISNHLYFYWYRQILGQKVEFLVSFYNNEISEKSEIFDDQFSVERPDGSNFTLKIRSTKLEDSAMYFCASSGLADYNEQFFGPGTRLTVL.

This rearrangement joins TRBV29-1 to TRBJ1-2; a possible D gene is TRBD1 (5 bases). Germline assignment: CDR1 SQVTM and CDR2 ANQGSEA. The CDR3 spans 16 residues. The CDR3 loop is CNAQPISPEGYYGYTF. CDR3 DNA: TGCAACGCTCAACCAATTTCCCCCGAGGGGTACTATGGCTACACCTTC.

The chain joins TRBV28 to TRBJ2-3; 10 bases match TRBD2. V dropped 2 bases and J dropped 2; count of bases not matched to a gene: 4. Germline CDR1 and CDR2: MDHEN and SYDVKM. This CDR3 is 16 amino acids long. The CDR3 loop reads CASSLRTSGYTDTQYF. In DNA form, the CDR3 reads TGTGCCAGCAGTTTAAGGACTAGCGGATACACAGATACGCAGTATTTT.

This clone was observed a single time. The CDR3 loop is CASSLGQGNEQFF. For the CDR3, the DNA is TGTGCCAGCAGCTTGGGCCAGGGCAATGAGCAGTTCTTC. The chain employs TRBV5-4 and TRBJ2-1; D may be TRBD1 (5 bases). V lost 0 bases to trimming and J lost 6 bases, with 7 bases between them. This CDR3 has 13 amino acids. From germline, CDR1 is SGHNT and CDR2 YYREEE (reference sequence).

This chain's CDR3 is CASSEQGNGYTF. The CDR3 DNA reads TGTGCCAGCAGCGAGCAGGGGAATGGCTACACCTTC. The V gene is TRBV6-1, the J gene TRBJ1-2, with D maybe TRBD1 (6 bases). The CDR3 covers 12 residues. The germline V gene has CDR1 MNHNS and CDR2 SASEGT. V dropped 6 bases and J dropped 6 bases, with 11 bases sitting between them.

This clone was counted between two and nine times. The V call is TRBV19, the J call TRBJ2-1; 14 bases fit TRBD2. Per the germline V gene, CDR1 is LNHDA and CDR2 is SQIVND (reference sequence). With V trimmed by 0 bases and J by 7 bases, 5 bases remained unmatched. CDR3 length: 17 residues. The DNA for the CDR3 is TGTGCCAGTAGTATAGATCTGACTAGCGGGGGGGTAAATGAGCAGTTCTTC. Translating it yields CASSIDLTSGGVNEQFF.

V is TRBV5-1 and J is TRBJ2-1; 9 bases match TRBD2. After removal of 2 bases from V and 9 bases from J, the junction contained 6 bases not matched to a gene. The CDR3 extends over 14 amino acids. Per germline, CDR1 SGHRS and CDR2 YFSETQ. CDR3 sequence (DNA): TGCGCCAGCAGCTTAGCGGGGGGCAACAGTGAGCAGTTCTTC. Protein product: CASSLAGGNSEQFF. Combining the CDR3 with reference TRBV5-1 and TRBJ2-1 gives the whole variable domain KAGVTQTPRYLIKTRGQQVTLSCSPISGHRSVSWYQQTPGQGLQFLFEYFSETQRNKGNFPGRFSGRQFSNSRSEMNVSTLELGDSALYLCASSLAGGNSEQFFGPGTRLTVL.

The chain links TRBV7-9 to TRBJ2-1; D is unclear. The CDR3 has 14 residues. Germline loops: CDR1 SEHNR, CDR2 FQNEAQ (reference sequence). V lost 3 bases and J lost 4, with 10 bases in between. CDR3 DNA sequence: TGTGCCAGCAGCTTCGAACAAGTTTACAATGAGCAGTTCTTC. Protein: CASSFEQVYNEQFF.

The rearrangement joins TRBV27 to TRBJ2-7, with D tentatively TRBD2 (6 bases). V dropped 2 bases and J dropped 6 bases, with 11 bases sitting between them. This CDR3 has 13 amino acids. Germline assignment: CDR1 MNHEY and CDR2 SMNVEV (reference sequence). The CDR3 sequence: CASSLVDGGEQYF. The DNA of the CDR3 is TGTGCCAGCAGTTTAGTAGACGGGGGCGAGCAGTACTTC.

This sequence joins TRBV30 and TRBJ2-5; possible D gene TRBD2, 5 bases. Trimming took 0 bases from V and 8 from J, leaving 10 bases between them. Germline CDR1 is GTSNPN and CDR2 is SVGIG (reference sequence). The CDR3 spans 12 residues. The DNA for the CDR3 is TGTGCCTGGAGTGTAATGGGAGATACCCAGTACTTC. This codes for CAWSVMGDTQYF.

This clone has only a few counts. The chain uses TRBV29-1 and TRBJ2-7, with 9 bases that match TRBD2. J gave up 4 bases and V 5 bases, and 6 bases lay outside the gene matches. The CDR3 runs 13 residues. Germline V gene sequence: CDR1 SQVTM, CDR2 ANQGSEA. The DNA for the CDR3 is TGCAGCGTTCGGCTAGCGGGACATTACGAGCAGTACTTC. Translated, it gives CSVRLAGHYEQYF.

There are a few counts of this clone. The rearrangement joins TRBV5-1 to TRBJ2-7, with 7 bases aligning to TRBD2. There are 14 residues in the CDR3. Losses at the gene ends were 4 bases for V and 4 bases for J; bases not matched to a gene: 8. The germline CDR1 and CDR2 sequences are SGHRS and YFSETQ. The CDR3 coding sequence is TGCGCCAGCAGCACGGGACTCGGGGGGTACGAGCAGTACTTC. Protein: CASSTGLGGYEQYF.

V gene TRBV7-3 combines with J gene TRBJ1-1; no clear D. CDR1 is SGHTA, CDR2 FQGTGA, per germline. The CDR3 has 14 amino acids. The V and J ends lost 1 base and 3 bases respectively, with 9 bases between them. The CDR3 loop is CASSLKAADTEAFF. As DNA, the CDR3 is TGTGCCAGCAGCTTAAAAGCGGCGGACACTGAAGCTTTCTTT.

The chain carries TRBV15 and TRBJ1-4, with 8 bases that match TRBD1. The CDR3 totals 16 residues. Germline V CDR1 and CDR2: LNHNV, YYDKDF (reference sequence). V dropped 1 base and J dropped 1; count of bases not matched to a gene: 2. CDR3 nucleotide sequence: TGTGCCACCAGCAGAGGACAGGGGCAAACTAATGAAAAACTGTTTTTT. Translation: CATSRGQGQTNEKLFF.

This clone appeared once. The rearrangement joins TRBV9 to TRBJ1-1; TRBD1 agrees at 8 bases. The CDR3 length is 14 residues. The ends lost 6 bases at V and 4 bases at J; junction bases unmatched: 8. Germline V lookup: CDR1 SGDLS, CDR2 YYNGEE. This CDR3 reads CASNEQGAGTEAFF. The CDR3 region has the DNA TGTGCCAGCAACGAGCAGGGGGCCGGCACTGAAGCTTTCTTT.

V is TRBV5-4 and J is TRBJ1-1; D gene uncertain. Trimming removed 4 bases from V and 5 bases from J, with 15 bases in between. The germline V gene has CDR1 SGHNT and CDR2 YYREEE (reference sequence). The CDR3 loop spans 14 amino acids. The CDR3 loop reads CASSPHIGRTEAFF. CDR3 sequence (DNA): TGTGCCAGCAGCCCGCACATTGGAAGGACTGAAGCTTTCTTT.